This T cell receptor beta chain came from a study of blood T cells in healthy people across ages. Together with a sample-barcoded 5' primer, a J-beta primer mix was included in a second PCR lasting about 6 to 11 cycles. One entry per CDR3 protein results from TCRdb running MiXCR on the 5' RACE reads. Of about 640,000 distinct CDR3 sequences listed, about 43% are singletons. In this sample, this clonotype turned up many times. Germline V gives CDR1 SGHNT, CDR2 YENEEA. The CDR3 runs to 11 residues. V lost 2 bases, J lost 13 bases, and 11 bases lay in between. For every donor, a draw yielded approximately 9.9 milliliters of peripheral blood.

Specimen: blood. The chain combines TRBV11-3 with TRBJ1-1; D is ambiguous. This TCR derives from a man older than 75 in good health. CDR3 sequence reads: CASSLPTLDFF. The CDR3 coding sequence is TGTGCCAGCAGCTTACCCACCCTCGATTTCTTT.